The 32 T cell receptor beta chains below all came from one sample that was sequenced in a study of T cell repertoires in ileal Crohn's disease. Sequencing used immunoSEQ multiplex PCR; TCRdb keeps in-frame clones, though not all of them. The sample yields about 5,000 clones, 95% seen once. Material for sequencing was ileal tissue. These receptors were obtained from an adult with Crohn's disease.

The rearrangement uses TRBV28 and TRBJ1-2; 8 bases match TRBD1. The CDR3 extends over 14 amino acids. V trimming: 3 bases; J trimming: 3 bases; junction bases outside the gene matches: 3. Germline V gives CDR1 MDHEN, CDR2 SYDVKM. The CDR3 DNA reads TGTGCCAGCAGTTTCAGGGGGCAGCACTATGGCTACACCTTC. Translated, it gives CASSFRGQHYGYTF.

The chain uses TRBV5-1 and TRBJ1-2, with a tentative D call TRBD1 (5 bases). Germline V gives CDR1 SGHRS, CDR2 YFSETQ. The V gene lost 1 base and the J gene lost 3 bases, with 13 bases spanning the gap. The CDR3 contains 15 residues. CDR3: CASSLTGVTYYGYTF. The CDR3 DNA is TGCGCCAGCAGCTTGACGGGGGTGACTTACTATGGCTACACCTTC.

The gene calls are TRBV5-4 and TRBJ1-1; D is unresolved. From germline, CDR1 is SGHNT and CDR2 YYREEE (reference sequence). V lost 4 bases and J 3 bases, leaving 13 bases between the germline ends. This CDR3 spans 14 amino acids. CDR3 DNA: TGTGCCAGCAGCCCCGGAGGGCTGTACACTGAAGCTTTCTTT. It encodes CASSPGGLYTEAFF.

The chain carries TRBV19 and TRBJ2-3; TRBD2 matches at 8 bases. This CDR3 has 15 amino acids. V was clipped by 4 bases and J by 1 base; unmatched bases: 4. The germline gives CDR1 LNHDA, CDR2 SQIVND (reference sequence). As DNA, the CDR3 is TGTGCCAGTAGTAAGGGGGGACTAGGCACAGATACGCAGTATTTT. Translation: CASSKGGLGTDTQYF.

A single count supports this clone. The chain recombines TRBV11-2 with TRBJ2-2; D remains ambiguous. This CDR3 region has 14 residues. The germline V and J ends were trimmed by 4 bases and 1 base, with 7 bases remaining between them. Germline assignment: CDR1 SGHAT and CDR2 FQNNGV. The CDR3 spells CASSSQENTGELFF. Here the CDR3 DNA reads TGTGCCAGCAGCTCCCAGGAGAACACCGGGGAGCTGTTTTTT.

J is TRBJ2-7 and V is TRBV6-6, with a weak D call TRBD1 (7 bases). CDR3 length: 13 amino acids. Germline CDR1 and CDR2: MNHNY and SVGAGI (reference sequence). V lost 6 bases and J 5 bases, leaving 14 bases between the germline ends. CDR3 amino acids: CASRRDRSDEQYF. CDR3 DNA: TGTGCCAGCAGGCGGGACAGATCAGACGAGCAGTACTTC.

J is TRBJ2-5 and V is TRBV6-1; 10 bases fit TRBD2. The V gene's germline CDR1 is MNHNS and CDR2 SASEGT. The CDR3 loop spans 14 amino acids. Losses at the gene ends were 7 bases for V and 4 bases for J; bases not matched to a gene: 6. The CDR3 region has the DNA TGTGCCAGCAAGGTAGCGGGGGGATTAGAGACCCAGTACTTC. Encoded protein: CASKVAGGLETQYF.

The V gene is TRBV2, the J gene TRBJ1-6; D may be TRBD1 (6 bases). Looked up from germline, CDR1 is SNHLY and CDR2 is FYNNEI. The CDR3 is 16 residues long. Deletions cut 6 bases from V and 7 bases from J, with 19 bases between. CDR3 DNA sequence: TGTGCCAGCAGCCTACAGGGCCTGAATCGGAATTCACCCCTCCACTTT. It translates to CASSLQGLNRNSPLHF.

The rearrangement links TRBV27 to TRBJ1-3, with no clear D. This CDR3 has 13 amino acids. Per the germline V gene, CDR1 is MNHEY and CDR2 is SMNVEV (reference sequence). V was clipped by 6 bases and J by 1 base, with 7 bases between them. CDR3 nucleotides: TGTGCCAGCAGGGGCTCTTCTGGAAACACCATATATTTT. This translates into CASRGSSGNTIYF.

The genes are TRBV5-6 and TRBJ2-3; 10 bases map to TRBD1. The CDR3 length is 16 residues. Unmatched junction bases numbered 9, after V lost 4 bases and J lost 4 bases. Per germline, CDR1 SGHDT and CDR2 YYEEEE. The CDR3 reads CASSPLRDRGSDTQYF. Here the CDR3 DNA reads TGTGCCAGCAGCCCCCTCCGGGACAGGGGTTCAGATACGCAGTATTTT.

The gene calls are TRBV4-3 and TRBJ2-5; 7 bases are a match to TRBD1. CDR3 length: 13 amino acids. The junction had 6 bases not matched to a gene; V was cut back by 1 base and J by 10 bases. Looked up from germline, CDR1 is LGHNA and CDR2 is YSLEER. This CDR3 is CASSQVTGWDQYF. The CDR3 region has the DNA TGCGCCAGCAGCCAAGTGACAGGGTGGGACCAGTACTTC.

This clone was detected only once. An end of the junction does not agree with germline; a read error may underlie this. This chain joins TRBV11-2 and TRBJ2-1; 8 bases fit TRBD1. The germline gives CDR1 SGHAT, CDR2 FQNNGV. The CDR3 extends over 17 amino acids. This CDR3 is CASSLTFSDRAYNEQFF. DNA of the CDR3: TGTGCCAGCAGCTTAACCTTCTCGGACAGGGCCTACAATGAGCAATTCTTC. Based on the CDR3 plus reference TRBV11-2 and TRBJ2-1, the full variable domain is EAGVAQSPRYKIIEKRQSVAFWCNPISGHATLYWYQQILGQGPKLLIQFQNNGVVDDSQLPKDRFSAERLKGVDSTLKIQPAKLEDSAVYLCASSLTFSDRAYNEQFFGPGTRLTVL.

This clone was detected only once. V gene TRBV2 combines with J gene TRBJ2-7; 7 positions agree with TRBD1. This CDR3 spans 16 amino acids. Per the germline V gene, CDR1 is SNHLY and CDR2 is FYNNEI. After removal of 5 bases from V and 0 bases from J, the junction contained 10 bases not matched to a gene. The CDR3 here is CASSSRQGRSSYEQYV. CDR3 bases: TGTGCCAGCAGTTCGAGACAGGGAAGGTCCTCCTACGAGCAGTACGTC.

The V and J genes are TRBV29-1 and TRBJ1-1, with a tentative D call TRBD1 (6 bases). Germline assignment: CDR1 SQVTM and CDR2 ANQGSEA. The CDR3 consists of 15 residues. V was pared by 1 base and J by 3 bases, with 15 bases between. Written as DNA, the CDR3 is TGCAGCGTTGAAGGGAGGGTAGGGGGGGACACTGAAGCTTTCTTT. This sequence encodes CSVEGRVGGDTEAFF.

V and J are TRBV2 and TRBJ1-6, with unresolved D. Trimming pared 8 bases from V and 7 bases from J, leaving 18 bases between. CDR1 is SNHLY, CDR2 FYNNEI, per germline. CDR3 length equals 15 residues. The CDR3: CASGFLKWENSPLHF. CDR3 nucleotides: TGTGCCAGCGGCTTTCTCAAATGGGAGAATTCACCCCTCCACTTT.

This sequence joins TRBV29-1 and TRBJ1-4; 8 bases match TRBD1. This CDR3 has 13 amino acids. The junction had 1 base not matched to a gene; V was cut back by 4 bases and J by 3 bases. Germline V CDR1 and CDR2: SQVTM, ANQGSEA. The CDR3 region is CSVAQGANEKLFF. Here the CDR3 DNA reads TGCAGCGTTGCACAGGGGGCTAATGAAAAACTGTTTTTT.

The chain carries TRBV11-2 and TRBJ2-3, with 8 bases identical to TRBD2. Germline V lookup: CDR1 SGHAT, CDR2 FQNNGV. The CDR3 contains 14 residues. V was pared by 1 base and J by 8 bases, with 5 bases of the junction left unmatched. The CDR3 nucleotides are TGTGCCAGCAGCTTAGGGACTAGCCACGCTACGCAGTATTTT. Translation: CASSLGTSHATQYF. Together with reference TRBV11-2 and TRBJ2-3, the CDR3 gives the full variable domain: EAGVAQSPRYKIIEKRQSVAFWCNPISGHATLYWYQQILGQGPKLLIQFQNNGVVDDSQLPKDRFSAERLKGVDSTLKIQPAKLEDSAVYLCASSLGTSHATQYFGPGTRLTVL.

This clone was counted once. The chain joins TRBV27 to TRBJ2-1; 9 nucleotides line up with TRBD2. The CDR3 contains 14 residues. V shed 3 bases, J shed 7 bases, and the junction held 4 bases outside the gene matches. Germline CDR1 reads MNHEY; CDR2 reads SMNVEV (reference sequence). CDR3 DNA: TGTGCCAGCAGTTTGCGGGGGGGCCGTAATGAGCAGTTCTTC. The encoded protein is CASSLRGGRNEQFF.

The chain uses TRBV15 and TRBJ2-5; 13 nucleotides align to TRBD2. The ends lost 6 bases at V and 4 bases at J; junction bases unmatched: 11. The CDR3 totals 17 residues. Germline CDR1 and CDR2: LNHNV and YYDKDF (reference sequence). The CDR3 nucleotides are TGTGCCACCAGTCAGCCCGGACTAGCGGGGGTGGGAGAGACCCAGTACTTC. Its protein is CATSQPGLAGVGETQYF. Combining the CDR3 with reference TRBV15 and TRBJ2-5 gives the whole variable domain DAMVIQNPRYQVTQFGKPVTLSCSQTLNHNVMYWYQQKSSQAPKLLFHYYDKDFNNEADTPDNFQSRRPNTSFCFLDIRSPGLGDTAMYLCATSQPGLAGVGETQYFGPGTRLLVL.

The chain employs TRBV19 and TRBJ2-1, with D perhaps matching TRBD2 (5 bases). V was pared by 5 bases and J by 5 bases, with 19 bases between. The CDR3 is 16 amino acids. Per germline, CDR1 LNHDA and CDR2 SQIVND (reference sequence). CDR3 in DNA: TGTGCCAGTAGTCGTGGAGGTTTGGGTGGGGACAATGAGCAGTTCTTC. Its protein product is CASSRGGLGGDNEQFF.

The V and J genes are TRBV5-1 and TRBJ2-1, with 13 nucleotides matching TRBD2. Per the germline V gene, CDR1 is SGHRS and CDR2 is YFSETQ. The V gene end was trimmed by 3 bases and the J gene end by 7 bases; junction bases not matched to a gene: 16. The CDR3 runs to 19 residues. The chain's CDR3 is CASSWGLAGRLKRENEQFF. DNA for the CDR3: TGCGCCAGCAGCTGGGGACTAGCGGGGCGACTTAAAAGGGAGAATGAGCAGTTCTTC.

The chain employs TRBV5-1 and TRBJ2-7; D might be TRBD1 (6 bases). There are 15 residues in the CDR3. Germline CDR1 reads SGHRS; CDR2 reads YFSETQ. Trimming pared 0 bases from V and 0 bases from J, leaving 10 bases between. In nucleotides, the CDR3 is TGCGCCAGCAGCTTGGCCGGGACATACTCCTACGAGCAGTACTTC. Protein sequence: CASSLAGTYSYEQYF.

The CDR3 here is CASSSLAGAYEQYV. CDR3 DNA sequence: TGTGCCAGCAGCAGTCTAGCGGGGGCCTACGAGCAGTACGTC. This rearrangement joins TRBV21-1 to TRBJ2-7; TRBD2, the table's D call, was not compared with the DNA. TRBV21-1 is a recognized pseudogene. This CDR3 spans 14 amino acids.

The rearrangement joins TRBV6-5 to TRBJ1-2, with D perhaps matching TRBD1 (5 bases). Germline V lookup: CDR1 MNHEY, CDR2 SVGAGI. Trimming pared 8 bases from V and 5 bases from J, leaving 15 bases between. CDR3 length equals 13 residues. The CDR3 DNA follows: TGTGCCAGCGGCGCAGGGCTAGGGTATGGCTACACCTTC. It encodes CASGAGLGYGYTF.

This chain uses TRBV6-1 with TRBJ1-5, with a weak D call TRBD1 (6 bases). The CDR3 sequence is 15 residues long. Trimming left V 8 bases short and J 5 bases short, with 19 bases between. Germline CDR1 reads MNHNS; CDR2 reads SASEGT. The CDR3 protein is CASRGQTLRDQPQHF. In DNA, the CDR3 is TGTGCCAGCCGAGGACAGACCCTCCGCGATCAGCCCCAGCATTTT.

This clone was picked up a small number of times. The chain joins TRBV28 to TRBJ1-6; 7 bases match TRBD1. CDR1 is MDHEN, CDR2 SYDVKM, per germline. With 6 bases clipped from V and 7 bases from J, the junction kept 6 bases outside the gene matches. The CDR3 extends over 14 amino acids. CDR3 DNA sequence: TGTGCCAGCAGCTCCGGGACAGTAAATTCACCCCTCCACTTT. This codes for CASSSGTVNSPLHF. The full variable domain, with the rest looked up from reference TRBV28 and TRBJ1-6, is DVKVTQSSRYLVKRTGEKVFLECVQDMDHENMFWYRQDPGLGLRLIYFSYDVKMKEKGDIPEGYSVSREKKERFSLILESASTNQTSMYLCASSSGTVNSPLHFGNGTRLTVT.

Turning to this clone: A read error may account for a junction end that differs from germline. The chain couples TRBV18 to TRBJ1-6, with 8 bases lining up with TRBD1. CDR1 and CDR2 (germline): KGHSH, LQKENI. This CDR3 contains 14 residues. The CDR3 region is CASSPQGTGSPLHF. CDR3 nucleotides: TGTGCCAGCTCGCCACAGGGGACAGGTTCACCCCTCCACTTT.

V usage is TRBV4-2 and J usage is TRBJ2-1, with 14 bases lining up with TRBD2. In germline, CDR1 is LGHNA, CDR2 YNFKEQ. Trimming cost V 0 bases and J 8 bases; bases outside gene matches: 9. The CDR3 is made up of 18 amino acids. The CDR3 DNA reads as TGTGCCAGCAGCCAAGATAGAGAGACTAGCGGGGGGGTATATGAGCAGTTCTTC. It specifies CASSQDRETSGGVYEQFF.

The chain carries TRBV27 and TRBJ1-4; 8 positions match TRBD1. CDR1 is MNHEY, CDR2 SMNVEV, per germline (reference sequence). Trimming cost V 6 bases and J 5 bases; bases outside gene matches: 5. The CDR3 is made up of 14 amino acids. The CDR3 DNA sequence: TGTGCCAGCAGGGGCCGGGACAGGAATGAAAAACTGTTTTTT. It translates to CASRGRDRNEKLFF.

V gene TRBV7-9 combines with J gene TRBJ1-2; perhaps TRBD1 as D (5 bases). Germline CDR1 reads SEHNR; CDR2 reads FQNEAQ (reference sequence). Trimming removed 3 bases at V and 7 bases at J, with 15 bases between. This CDR3 has 14 residues. CDR3: CASSFGQGYSGYTF. CDR3 DNA: TGTGCCAGCAGCTTTGGCCAGGGTTATTCTGGCTACACCTTC.

This clone was picked up a small number of times. The chain is built from TRBV6-1 and TRBJ2-7; tentative D call: TRBD1 (7 bases). This CDR3 spans 13 amino acids. Germline CDR1 MNHNS, CDR2 SASEGT. V was cut by 11 bases and J by 3 bases, with 17 bases left in between. Here the CDR3 DNA reads TGTGCCGCAGGGGGACTCAGGTACTACGAGCAGTACTTC. Encoded protein: CAAGGLRYYEQYF.

V gene TRBV5-1 combines with J gene TRBJ2-7; 7 bases are shared with TRBD2. Germline V gene lookup returns CDR1 SGHRS and CDR2 YFSETQ. The trim removed 3 bases at V and 2 bases at J, leaving 2 bases unmatched. CDR3 size: 13 residues. CDR3 coding DNA: TGCGCCAGCAGCTACGGACTAGCCTACGAGCAGTACTTC. It translates to CASSYGLAYEQYF.